The text below deals with one TCR beta chain. The antigen is not known. These data come from a study of cytomegalovirus exposure and HLA in healthy donors. Study-wide results and limits: Excluded: some indistinguishable V segments such as TRBV6-2 and TRBV6-3.

The study ran its PCR with 60 Vbeta and 13 Jbeta primers. Sequencing used immunoSEQ multiplex PCR; TCRdb keeps in-frame clones, though not all of them. The sample shows 100,000 to 150,000 clones, approximately 77% of them seen only once. V lost 5 bases, J lost 5 bases, and 4 bases stayed unmatched. The CDR3 length is 14 residues. CDR1 is ENHRY and CDR2 is SYGVKD in the germline V gene. This chain links TRBV10-3 with TRBJ2-7; 12 bases align to TRBD1. The TCR was taken from a woman aged 40 to 50 in good health and CMV-seronegative. The sequencing sample was made of PBMCs. The CDR3 DNA follows: TGTGCCATCAGTCCCGGGACAGGGGGCGACGAGCAGTACTTC. Amino acids: CAISPGTGGDEQYF.